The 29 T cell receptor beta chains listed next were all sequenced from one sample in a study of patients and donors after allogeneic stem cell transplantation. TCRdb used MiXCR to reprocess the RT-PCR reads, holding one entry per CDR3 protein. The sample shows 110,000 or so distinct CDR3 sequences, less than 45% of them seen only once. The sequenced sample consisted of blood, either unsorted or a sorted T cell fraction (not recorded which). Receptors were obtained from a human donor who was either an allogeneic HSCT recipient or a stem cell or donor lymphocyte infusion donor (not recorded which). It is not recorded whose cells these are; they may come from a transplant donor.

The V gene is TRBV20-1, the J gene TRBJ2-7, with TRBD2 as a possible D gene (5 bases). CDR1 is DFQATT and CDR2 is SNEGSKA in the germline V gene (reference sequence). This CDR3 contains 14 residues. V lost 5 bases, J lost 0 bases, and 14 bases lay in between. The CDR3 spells CSAPWRANSYEQYF. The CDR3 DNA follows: TGCAGTGCTCCGTGGCGGGCAAACTCCTACGAGCAGTACTTC.

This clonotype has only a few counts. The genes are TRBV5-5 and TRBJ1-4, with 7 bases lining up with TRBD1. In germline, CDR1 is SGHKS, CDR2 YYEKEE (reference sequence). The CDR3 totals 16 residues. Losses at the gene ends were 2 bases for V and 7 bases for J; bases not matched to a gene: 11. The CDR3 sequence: CASSLLPPGGSEKLFF. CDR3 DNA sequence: TGTGCCAGCAGCTTACTGCCCCCAGGGGGAAGTGAAAAACTGTTTTTT.

CDR3 nucleotides: TGTGCCAGCAGTTTAGGGGACACCATACAAGAGACCCAGTACTTC. As protein: CASSLGDTIQETQYF. The chain links TRBV12-3 or TRBV12-4 to TRBJ2-5, with D possibly being TRBD1 (6 bases). This CDR3 contains 15 residues. V dropped 1 base and J dropped 2 bases, with 11 bases sitting between them.

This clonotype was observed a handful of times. The CDR3 loop is CASSLTREKYEQFF. The CDR3 nucleotides are TGTGCCAGCAGCTTAACGCGGGAGAAGTATGAGCAGTTCTTC. The chain couples TRBV7-2 to TRBJ2-1, with 7 nucleotides matching TRBD2. The CDR3 is 14 residues long. Trimming cost V 2 bases and J 8 bases; bases outside gene matches: 6. Germline CDR1 reads SGHTA; CDR2 reads FQGNSA.

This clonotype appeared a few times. The CDR3 region is CSAAIPSVAEQYF. The CDR3 DNA sequence: TGCAGTGCGGCCATACCCTCGGTCGCCGAGCAGTACTTC. The chain carries TRBV20-1 and TRBJ2-7; D uncertain. The CDR3 consists of 13 residues. Between the trimmed V and J ends, which lost 6 bases and 6 bases, there was a span of 18 bases. Looked up from germline, CDR1 is DFQATT and CDR2 is SNEGSKA (reference sequence).

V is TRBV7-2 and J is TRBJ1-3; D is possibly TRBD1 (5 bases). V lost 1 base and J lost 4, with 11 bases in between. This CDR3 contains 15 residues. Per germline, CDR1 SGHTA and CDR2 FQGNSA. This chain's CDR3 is CASSLVGARGNTIYF. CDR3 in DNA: TGTGCCAGCAGCTTAGTTGGGGCGCGGGGAAACACCATATATTTT.

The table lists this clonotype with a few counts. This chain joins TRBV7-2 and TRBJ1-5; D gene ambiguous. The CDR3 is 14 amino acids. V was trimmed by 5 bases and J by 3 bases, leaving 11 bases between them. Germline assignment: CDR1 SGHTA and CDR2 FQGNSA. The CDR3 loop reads CASSPQNFNQPQHF. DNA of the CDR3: TGTGCCAGCAGCCCACAGAATTTCAATCAGCCCCAGCATTTT.

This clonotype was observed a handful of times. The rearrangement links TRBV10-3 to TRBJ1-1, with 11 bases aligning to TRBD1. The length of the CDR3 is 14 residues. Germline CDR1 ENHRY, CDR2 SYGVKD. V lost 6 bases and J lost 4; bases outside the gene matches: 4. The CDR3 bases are TGTGCCATCAGAAAAGGGACAGGGGGCACTGAAGCTTTCTTT. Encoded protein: CAIRKGTGGTEAFF.

The CDR3 bases are TGTGCCAGCAGCCATGGGGACTTCTGGCCCAAAAACATTCAGTACTTC. Its translation is CASSHGDFWPKNIQYF. The chain uses TRBV3-1 and TRBJ2-4; possibly TRBD2 for D (6 bases). Trimming removed 3 bases at V and 2 bases at J, with 14 bases between. This CDR3 has 16 amino acids. CDR1 LGHDT and CDR2 YNNKEL come from the germline V gene (reference sequence).

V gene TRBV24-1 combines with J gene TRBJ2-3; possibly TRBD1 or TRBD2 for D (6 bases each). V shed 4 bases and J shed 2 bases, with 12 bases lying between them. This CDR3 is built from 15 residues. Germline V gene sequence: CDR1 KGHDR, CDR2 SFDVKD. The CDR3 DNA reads TGTGCCACCAGTGACCCAGGGGACTTCACAGATACGCAGTATTTT. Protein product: CATSDPGDFTDTQYF.

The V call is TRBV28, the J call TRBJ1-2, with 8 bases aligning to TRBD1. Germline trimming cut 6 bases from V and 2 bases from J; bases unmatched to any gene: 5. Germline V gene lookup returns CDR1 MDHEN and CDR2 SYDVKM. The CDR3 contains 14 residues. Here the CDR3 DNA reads TGTGCCAGCAGACCCCAGGGGGCGAACTATGGCTACACCTTC. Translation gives CASRPQGANYGYTF.

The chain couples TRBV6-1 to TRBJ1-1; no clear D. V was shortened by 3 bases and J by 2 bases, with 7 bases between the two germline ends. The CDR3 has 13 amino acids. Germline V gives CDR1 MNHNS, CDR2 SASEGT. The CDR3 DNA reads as TGTGCCAGCAGTGACATAGTTAACACTGAAGCTTTCTTT. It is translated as CASSDIVNTEAFF.

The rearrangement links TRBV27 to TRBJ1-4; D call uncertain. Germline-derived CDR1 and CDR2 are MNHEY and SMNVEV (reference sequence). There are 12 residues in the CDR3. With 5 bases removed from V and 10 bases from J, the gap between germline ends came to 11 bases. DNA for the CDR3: TGTGCCAGCAGTAGAGGGAGCGGAAAACTGTTTTTT. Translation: CASSRGSGKLFF. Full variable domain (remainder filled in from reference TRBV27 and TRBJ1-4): EAQVTQNPRYLITVTGKKLTVTCSQNMNHEYMSWYRQDPGLGLRQIYYSMNVEVTDKGDVPEGYKVSRKEKRNFPLILESPSPNQTSLYFCASSRGSGKLFFGSGTQLSVL.

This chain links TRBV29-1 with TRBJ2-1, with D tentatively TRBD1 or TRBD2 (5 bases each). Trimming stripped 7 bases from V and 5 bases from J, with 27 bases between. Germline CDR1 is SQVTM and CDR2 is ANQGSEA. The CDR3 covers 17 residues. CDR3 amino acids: CSATGRRMGRTDNEQFF. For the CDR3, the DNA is TGCAGCGCTACCGGGCGGCGGATGGGACGGACGGACAATGAGCAGTTCTTC.

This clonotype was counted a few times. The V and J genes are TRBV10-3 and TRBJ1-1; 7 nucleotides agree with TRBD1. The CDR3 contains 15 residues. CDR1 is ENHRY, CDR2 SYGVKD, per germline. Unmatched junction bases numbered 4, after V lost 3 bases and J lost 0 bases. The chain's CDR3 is CAISDPGGLNTEAFF. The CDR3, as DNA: TGTGCCATCAGTGATCCAGGGGGTTTGAACACTGAAGCTTTCTTT.

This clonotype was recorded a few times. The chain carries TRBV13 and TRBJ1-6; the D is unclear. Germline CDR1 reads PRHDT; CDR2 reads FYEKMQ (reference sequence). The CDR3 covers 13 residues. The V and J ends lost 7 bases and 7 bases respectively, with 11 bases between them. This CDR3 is CASTREWNSPLHF. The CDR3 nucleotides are TGTGCCAGCACCCGGGAATGGAATTCACCCCTCCACTTT.

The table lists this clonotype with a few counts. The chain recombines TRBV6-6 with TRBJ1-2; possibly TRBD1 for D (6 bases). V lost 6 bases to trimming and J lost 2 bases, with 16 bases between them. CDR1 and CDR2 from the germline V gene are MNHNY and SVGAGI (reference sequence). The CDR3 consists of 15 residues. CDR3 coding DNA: TGTGCCAGCAGCCTAGGCGGACAGTCCAACTATGGCTACACCTTC. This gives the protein CASSLGGQSNYGYTF.

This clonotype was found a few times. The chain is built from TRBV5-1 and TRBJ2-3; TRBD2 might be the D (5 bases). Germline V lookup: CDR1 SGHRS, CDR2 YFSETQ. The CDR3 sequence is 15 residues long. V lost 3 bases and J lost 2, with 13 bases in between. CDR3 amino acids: CASSWSGILTDTQYF. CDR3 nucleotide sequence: TGCGCCAGCAGCTGGTCCGGGATCCTCACAGATACGCAGTATTTT.

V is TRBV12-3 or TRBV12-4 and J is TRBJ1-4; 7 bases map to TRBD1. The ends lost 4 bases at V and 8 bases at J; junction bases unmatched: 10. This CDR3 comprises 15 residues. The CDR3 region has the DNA TGTGCCAGCAGTTACGTCAGGGGGTTTGGGGAAAAACTGTTTTTT. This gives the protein CASSYVRGFGEKLFF.

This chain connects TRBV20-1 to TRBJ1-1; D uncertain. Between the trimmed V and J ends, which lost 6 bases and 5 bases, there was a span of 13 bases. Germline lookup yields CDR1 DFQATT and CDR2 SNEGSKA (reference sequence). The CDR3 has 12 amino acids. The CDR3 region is CSASSGWTEAFF. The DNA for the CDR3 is TGCAGTGCCTCCTCGGGCTGGACTGAAGCTTTCTTT.

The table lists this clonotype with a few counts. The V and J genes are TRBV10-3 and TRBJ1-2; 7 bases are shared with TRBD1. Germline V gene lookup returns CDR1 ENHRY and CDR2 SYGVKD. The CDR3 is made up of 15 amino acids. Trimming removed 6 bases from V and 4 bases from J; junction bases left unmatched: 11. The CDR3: CAIRPSSGQTYGYTF. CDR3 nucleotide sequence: TGTGCCATCAGACCTTCCTCGGGACAGACCTATGGCTACACCTTC.

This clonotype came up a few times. The CDR3 DNA sequence: TGTGCCAGCAGCTTAATGAGGGTTGGACAGCCCCAGCATTTT. Protein: CASSLMRVGQPQHF. J is TRBJ1-5 and V is TRBV11-2; D is undetermined. This CDR3 contains 14 residues. Trimming removed 2 bases at V and 7 bases at J, with 12 bases between. Germline-derived CDR1 and CDR2 are SGHAT and FQNNGV.

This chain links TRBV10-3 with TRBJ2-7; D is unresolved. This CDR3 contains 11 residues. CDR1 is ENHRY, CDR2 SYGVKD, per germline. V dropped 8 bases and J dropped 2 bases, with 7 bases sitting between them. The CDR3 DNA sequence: TGTGCCATCGGTAGCACCTACGAGCAGTACTTC. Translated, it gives CAIGSTYEQYF.

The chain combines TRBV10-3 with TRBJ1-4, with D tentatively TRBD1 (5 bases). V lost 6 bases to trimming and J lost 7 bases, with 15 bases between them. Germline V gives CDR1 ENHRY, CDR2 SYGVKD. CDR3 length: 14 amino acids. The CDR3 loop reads CAISPTGRSEKLFF. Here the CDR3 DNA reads TGTGCCATCAGCCCAACGGGACGGTCTGAAAAACTGTTTTTT.

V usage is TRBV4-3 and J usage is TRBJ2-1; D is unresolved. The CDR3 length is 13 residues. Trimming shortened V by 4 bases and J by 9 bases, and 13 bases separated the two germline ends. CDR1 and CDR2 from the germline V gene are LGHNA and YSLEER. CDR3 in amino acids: CASSPRPASEQFF. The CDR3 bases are TGCGCCAGCAGCCCGCGACCTGCCAGTGAGCAGTTCTTC.

DNA of the CDR3: TGCAGTGCTGACAGGGGATTAAGCAATCAGCCCCAGCATTTT. Its protein is CSADRGLSNQPQHF. V is TRBV20-1 and J is TRBJ1-5; 8 nucleotides match TRBD1. The junction had 4 bases not matched to a gene; V was cut back by 5 bases and J by 1 base. Per the germline V gene, CDR1 is DFQATT and CDR2 is SNEGSKA (reference sequence). This CDR3 is 14 amino acids long.

CDR3 DNA: TGTGCCAGCACGACTAGCGGAACGTACAATGAGCAGTTCTTC. Translated: CASTTSGTYNEQFF. The chain is built from TRBV15 and TRBJ2-1, with 9 bases matching TRBD2. Germline trimming cut 10 bases from V and 4 bases from J; bases unmatched to any gene: 8. Germline values: CDR1 LNHNV, CDR2 YYDKDF (reference sequence). The length of the CDR3 is 14 residues.

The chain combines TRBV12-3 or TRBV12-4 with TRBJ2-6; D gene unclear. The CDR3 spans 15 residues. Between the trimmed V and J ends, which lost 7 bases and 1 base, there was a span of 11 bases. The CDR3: CASTDGRSGANVLTF. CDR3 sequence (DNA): TGTGCCAGCACCGACGGGCGGTCTGGGGCCAACGTCCTGACTTTC.

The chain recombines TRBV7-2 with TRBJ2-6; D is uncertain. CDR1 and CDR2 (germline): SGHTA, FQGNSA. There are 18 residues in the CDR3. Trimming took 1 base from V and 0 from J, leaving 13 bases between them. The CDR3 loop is CASSLVASLSSGANVLTF. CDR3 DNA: TGTGCCAGCAGCTTAGTGGCCAGTTTAAGCTCTGGGGCCAACGTCCTGACTTTC.